The 30 T cell receptor beta chains in this list originate from one sample, sequenced in a study of spatial heterogeneity in lung cancer. TCRdb reprocessed the 5' RACE reads via MiXCR and lists one record per CDR3 protein. The sample includes a few thousand distinct CDR3 sequences, around 10% of them seen just once. These receptors have no identified antigens. General study points: Mutation tallies in tumors tracked expanded intratumoral alpha and beta TCR counts.

Time point given: sample taken at primary tumor resection. Sequenced material: lung tumor tissue, taken at surgery. These receptors originate from a female donor with early-stage non-small cell lung cancer.

This clonotype has more than one count but fewer than ten. The chain recombines TRBV7-9 with TRBJ2-3; D could derive from TRBD1 or TRBD2 (5 bases each). Germline assignment: CDR1 SEHNR and CDR2 FQNEAQ (reference sequence). Deletions cut 3 bases from V and 7 bases from J, with 11 bases between. The CDR3 spans 13 residues. CDR3 sequence: CASSLPEGNTQYF. Here the CDR3 DNA reads TGTGCCAGCAGCTTGCCCGAGGGGAATACGCAGTATTTT.

Only a few counts were recorded for this clonotype. J is TRBJ2-7 and V is TRBV28; D call uncertain. The CDR3 has 11 amino acids. V was shortened by 7 bases and J by 6 bases, with 10 bases between the two germline ends. From germline, CDR1 is MDHEN and CDR2 SYDVKM. CDR3 protein: CASTDGREQYF. The CDR3 DNA sequence: TGTGCCAGCACCGACGGTCGCGAGCAGTACTTC. Variable domain in full (rest from reference TRBV28 and TRBJ2-7): DVKVTQSSRYLVKRTGEKVFLECVQDMDHENMFWYRQDPGLGLRLIYFSYDVKMKEKGDIPEGYSVSREKKERFSLILESASTNQTSMYLCASTDGREQYFGPGTRLTVT.

This sequence joins TRBV28 and TRBJ1-1; D remains unclear. V was pared by 10 bases and J by 1 base, with 10 bases between. The CDR3 has 12 residues. Germline V gene data show CDR1 as MDHEN and CDR2 as SYDVKM. In DNA, the CDR3 is TGTGCCACCATGACCTCGAACACTGAAGCTTTCTTT. Amino acids: CATMTSNTEAFF.

This clonotype is medium-sized within its sample. V gene TRBV4-3 combines with J gene TRBJ2-6, with D perhaps TRBD1 (6 bases). Trimming shortened V by 5 bases and J by 1 base, and 9 bases separated the two germline ends. In germline, CDR1 is LGHNA, CDR2 YSLEER. This CDR3 has 15 residues. Here the CDR3 DNA reads TGCGCCAGCAGCAGAGACAGGTCTGGGGCCAACGTCCTGACTTTC. Protein product: CASSRDRSGANVLTF.

The CDR3, as DNA: TGCGCCAGCAGCTTGGAGGGGAGCGGGAGTCAGGGTACGCAGTATTTT. Its translation is CASSLEGSGSQGTQYF. The chain carries TRBV5-1 and TRBJ2-3; 8 nucleotides align to TRBD2. CDR1 and CDR2 from the germline V gene are SGHRS and YFSETQ. J lost 8 bases, V lost 0 bases, and 11 bases had no gene match. This CDR3 has 16 amino acids. Drawing the rest from reference TRBV5-1 and TRBJ2-3, the complete variable domain is KAGVTQTPRYLIKTRGQQVTLSCSPISGHRSVSWYQQTPGQGLQFLFEYFSETQRNKGNFPGRFSGRQFSNSRSEMNVSTLELGDSALYLCASSLEGSGSQGTQYFGPGTRLTVL.

In its sample, this clonotype ranks as medium-sized (0.01 to 0.1%). V is TRBV7-3 and J is TRBJ2-5; D ambiguous. This CDR3 has 15 residues. The germline V gene has CDR1 SGHTA and CDR2 FQGTGA. Trimming shortened V by 1 base and J by 1 base, and 10 bases separated the two germline ends. The CDR3 spells CASSLNPLPQETQYF. The CDR3 coding sequence is TGTGCCAGCAGCTTAAATCCCCTACCCCAAGAGACCCAGTACTTC. The variable domain in full, with the rest retrieved from reference TRBV7-3 and TRBJ2-5, is GAGVSQTPSNKVTEKGKYVELRCDPISGHTALYWYRQSLGQGPEFLIYFQGTGAADDSGLPNDRFFAVRPEGSVSTLKIQRTERGDSAVYLCASSLNPLPQETQYFGPGTRLLVL.

The chain uses TRBV12-3 or TRBV12-4 and TRBJ2-6, with 7 bases that match TRBD1. CDR3 length: 13 residues. V was pared by 6 bases and J by 8 bases, with 4 bases of the junction left unmatched. The CDR3 loop reads CASSMTGPNVLTF. The CDR3 DNA reads TGTGCCAGCAGCATGACAGGGCCCAACGTCCTGACTTTC.

This clonotype has a count of ten or more. The J gene is TRBJ2-1, the V gene TRBV4-3, with D hard to call. Trimming shortened V by 4 bases and J by 5 bases, and 15 bases separated the two germline ends. The length of the CDR3 is 15 residues. Germline CDR1 and CDR2: LGHNA and YSLEER. The CDR3 bases are TGCGCCAGCAGCCCCTCGTGGGTCGGCGACAATGAGCAGTTCTTC. Translation gives CASSPSWVGDNEQFF.

V usage is TRBV25-1 and J usage is TRBJ1-1, with 7 bases aligning to TRBD1. The CDR3 is 15 amino acids. The ends lost 4 bases at V and 4 bases at J; junction bases unmatched: 9. Germline V CDR1 and CDR2: MGHDK, SYGVNS. The CDR3 region has the DNA TGTGCCAGCAGTGGCAGGGGGTATGGAAGCACTGAAGCTTTCTTT. Translated, it gives CASSGRGYGSTEAFF.

This clonotype is deemed medium-sized. This rearrangement joins TRBV30 to TRBJ1-4; D not resolved. This CDR3 is 13 amino acids long. Germline CDR1 GTSNPN, CDR2 SVGIG (reference sequence). Between the trimmed V and J ends, which lost 4 bases and 5 bases, there was a span of 11 bases. CDR3 coding DNA: TGTGCCTGGACGAGTCCACCCAATGAAAAACTGTTTTTT. This gives the protein CAWTSPPNEKLFF.

Judged by abundance, this clonotype is medium-sized. The rearrangement joins TRBV10-3 to TRBJ2-5; 10 positions match TRBD1. This CDR3 spans 17 amino acids. V shed 3 bases and J 3 bases; nucleotides not matched to a gene: 10. Germline V gene sequence: CDR1 ENHRY, CDR2 SYGVKD. The CDR3 bases are TGTGCCATCAGTGAAGTCCTCCCGGGACAGGGGAAAGAGACCCAGTACTTC. It codes for CAISEVLPGQGKETQYF.

This clonotype came up many times. The rearrangement links TRBV28 to TRBJ1-5, with a possible D match to TRBD1 (6 bases). This CDR3 region has 14 residues. The V and J ends lost 7 bases and 6 bases respectively, with 16 bases between them. Germline V lookup: CDR1 MDHEN, CDR2 SYDVKM. In nucleotides, the CDR3 is TGTGCCAGCAAAGGGGGAGGGTACTTTCAGCCCCAGCATTTT. Translation: CASKGGGYFQPQHF.

The sample holds a few counts of this clonotype. The V gene is TRBV5-6, the J gene TRBJ2-3; the D gene is possibly TRBD1 (5 bases). The CDR3 loop spans 16 amino acids. Trimming shortened V by 0 bases and J by 5 bases, and 16 bases separated the two germline ends. Germline V gene sequence: CDR1 SGHDT, CDR2 YYEEEE. The CDR3 loop is CASSLEVMWQGDTQYF. DNA for the CDR3: TGTGCCAGCAGCTTGGAGGTGATGTGGCAGGGAGATACGCAGTATTTT.

Within the sample, this clonotype is medium-sized. The chain combines TRBV18 with TRBJ1-1, with 7 bases identical to TRBD1. The J segment lost 2 bases and the V segment lost 4 bases, leaving 4 bases of the junction unmatched. The CDR3 is 14 residues long. CDR1 is KGHSH and CDR2 is LQKENI in the germline V gene. CDR3 DNA sequence: TGTGCCAGCTCACGGGACAGCAAAAACACTGAAGCTTTCTTT. This translates into CASSRDSKNTEAFF. Full variable domain (remainder filled in from reference TRBV18 and TRBJ1-1): NAGVMQNPRHLVRRRGQEARLRCSPMKGHSHVYWYRQLPEEGLKFMVYLQKENIIDESGMPKERFSAEFPKEGPSILRIQQVVRGDSAAYFCASSRDSKNTEAFFGQGTRLTVV.

This clonotype counts as medium-sized (0.01 to 0.1%). The J gene is TRBJ2-3, the V gene TRBV2; the match to TRBD2 covers 7 bases. The germline V gene has CDR1 SNHLY and CDR2 FYNNEI. V shed 7 bases, J shed 2 bases, and the junction held 3 bases outside the gene matches. This CDR3 comprises 13 residues. The CDR3 here is CASTSGYTDTQYF. The CDR3 coding sequence is TGTGCCAGCACTAGCGGCTACACAGATACGCAGTATTTT.

Relative to its sample, this clonotype is medium-sized. The V and J genes are TRBV10-3 and TRBJ1-3; 11 bases fit TRBD1. CDR1 and CDR2 (germline): ENHRY, SYGVKD. The CDR3 covers 16 residues. V dropped 6 bases and J dropped 7; count of bases not matched to a gene: 11. CDR3: CAIRGTGGRSWNTIYF. The CDR3 coding sequence is TGTGCCATCAGAGGGACAGGGGGACGCTCTTGGAACACCATATATTTT.

This clonotype rates as medium-sized. The chain links TRBV28 to TRBJ1-6; D uncertain. CDR1 and CDR2 (germline): MDHEN, SYDVKM. Trimming shortened V by 7 bases and J by 5 bases, and 18 bases separated the two germline ends. This CDR3 has 16 amino acids. The CDR3 reads CASTSSGDGNNSPLHF. CDR3 coding DNA: TGTGCCAGCACCTCTTCCGGCGACGGTAATAATTCACCCCTCCACTTT. Combining the CDR3 with reference TRBV28 and TRBJ1-6 gives the whole variable domain DVKVTQSSRYLVKRTGEKVFLECVQDMDHENMFWYRQDPGLGLRLIYFSYDVKMKEKGDIPEGYSVSREKKERFSLILESASTNQTSMYLCASTSSGDGNNSPLHFGNGTRLTVT.

This clonotype is labeled as large (0.1 to 1%). This sequence joins TRBV29-1 and TRBJ1-2; D remains ambiguous. The CDR3 is made up of 14 amino acids. The germline V gene encodes CDR1 SQVTM and CDR2 ANQGSEA. V lost 0 bases and J 4 bases, leaving 12 bases between the germline ends. The CDR3 here is CSVEDQPRSYGYTF. The CDR3 DNA reads as TGCAGCGTTGAAGATCAACCACGGAGCTATGGCTACACCTTC.

By frequency in the sample, this clonotype is medium-sized. The chain recombines TRBV6-6 with TRBJ1-4; 9 positions agree with TRBD1. V lost 7 bases, J lost 0 bases, and 9 bases stayed unmatched. The CDR3 sequence is 17 residues long. Germline loops: CDR1 MNHNY, CDR2 SVGAGI (reference sequence). Here the CDR3 reads CASTYMTGGTTNEKLFF. CDR3 DNA: TGTGCCAGCACCTATATGACAGGGGGTACAACTAATGAAAAACTGTTTTTT.

This clonotype was seen repeatedly, ten times or more. The V call is TRBV5-1, the J call TRBJ2-1; D uncertain. CDR3 size: 11 residues. Germline V CDR1 and CDR2: SGHRS, YFSETQ. V lost 4 bases, J lost 7 bases, and 6 bases lay in between. CDR3 protein: CASSLDNEQFF. CDR3 sequence (DNA): TGCGCCAGCAGCCTGGATAATGAGCAGTTCTTC.

In this sample, this clonotype is medium-sized (0.01 to 0.1%). The CDR3 region has the DNA TGTGCCAGCAGTGAAGGGGTCGAGCAGTACTTC. Protein sequence: CASSEGVEQYF. The genes are TRBV2 and TRBJ2-7; D is unclear. V was shortened by 1 base and J by 6 bases, with 4 bases between the two germline ends. This CDR3 has 11 amino acids. CDR1 and CDR2 (germline): SNHLY, FYNNEI.

The table lists this clonotype with many counts. The chain carries TRBV5-1 and TRBJ2-1; TRBD2 matches 7 bases. V dropped 4 bases and J dropped 2; count of bases not matched to a gene: 9. The germline gives CDR1 SGHRS, CDR2 YFSETQ. CDR3 length: 16 amino acids. CDR3 nucleotide sequence: TGCGCCAGCAGCCTGGGGACCGGGACTACCTACAATGAGCAGTTCTTC. Translation: CASSLGTGTTYNEQFF.

The CDR3: CASFPRDRSADGYTF. DNA for the CDR3: TGTGCCAGTTTCCCCAGGGACAGGTCAGCAGATGGCTACACCTTC. The genes are TRBV7-9 and TRBJ1-2; 8 positions agree with TRBD1. The CDR3 runs 15 residues. Germline CDR1 is SEHNR and CDR2 is FQNEAQ (reference sequence). With 9 bases clipped from V and 6 bases from J, the junction kept 15 bases outside the gene matches. Full variable domain (rest looked up from reference TRBV7-9 and TRBJ1-2): DTGVSQNPRHKITKRGQNVTFRCDPISEHNRLYWYRQTLGQGPEFLTYFQNEAQLEKSRLLSDRFSAERPKGSFSTLEIQRTEQGDSAMYLCASFPRDRSADGYTFGSGTRLTVV.

This clonotype occurred many times. CDR3 coding DNA: TGTGCCAGCAGCCAAGAGGCGTACGGGGGGAAGCGGGATGACAATGAGCAGTTCTTC. Amino acids: CASSQEAYGGKRDDNEQFF. The rearrangement uses TRBV3-1 and TRBJ2-1, with TRBD2 matching over 7 bases. V was pared by 0 bases and J by 5 bases, with 16 bases of the junction left unmatched. Germline loops: CDR1 LGHDT, CDR2 YNNKEL (reference sequence). The CDR3 has 19 amino acids.

The chain has TRBV12-3 or TRBV12-4 and TRBJ2-5; D possibly corresponds to TRBD2 (6 bases). The CDR3 has 15 amino acids. Trimming cost V 3 bases and J 5 bases, with 16 bases left between them. The DNA of the CDR3 is TGTGCCAGCAGTTTCACGGGGAGGTATAGCGAGACCCAGTACTTC. This encodes CASSFTGRYSETQYF.

Many counts were recorded for this clonotype. CDR3 coding DNA: TGTGCCAGCAGTGCCCCTCCAGGGATACCTGAAGCTTTCTTT. Protein product: CASSAPPGIPEAFF. This chain connects TRBV2 to TRBJ1-1; maybe TRBD1 (5 bases). Germline loops: CDR1 SNHLY, CDR2 FYNNEI. The CDR3 consists of 14 residues. Trimming pared 4 bases from V and 6 bases from J, leaving 15 bases between.

This clonotype was detected a few times. The CDR3 DNA reads as TGCGCCAGCAGCCAAGATAGCGGACCGAGCAATGAGCAGTTCTTC. Translating gives CASSQDSGPSNEQFF. V gene TRBV4-3 combines with J gene TRBJ2-1; possibly TRBD2 for D (6 bases). Germline CDR1 is LGHNA and CDR2 is YSLEER. This CDR3 spans 15 amino acids. V was cut by 0 bases and J by 6 bases, with 12 bases left in between.

By share, this clonotype ranks as medium-sized. This rearrangement joins TRBV6-5 to TRBJ2-1; 7 bases line up with TRBD2. J was trimmed by 2 bases and V by 7 bases; bases with no gene match: 8. The CDR3 runs 15 residues. From germline, CDR1 is MNHEY and CDR2 SVGAGI. The CDR3 is CASNRRGRAYNEQFF. For the CDR3, the DNA is TGTGCCAGCAACCGCCGGGGGAGGGCCTACAATGAGCAGTTCTTC.

At least ten counts were recorded for this clonotype. The CDR3 nucleotides are TGCGCCAGCAGCTTGGGGGACACCTCCTACGAGCAGTACGTC. Translation: CASSLGDTSYEQYV. V usage is TRBV5-1 and J usage is TRBJ2-7; D is perhaps TRBD1 (6 bases). CDR1 SGHRS and CDR2 YFSETQ come from the germline V gene. The CDR3 loop spans 14 amino acids. Trimming removed 0 bases from V and 0 bases from J, with 7 bases in between.

The sample holds many counts of this clonotype. The chain couples TRBV5-6 to TRBJ2-1, with a tentative D call TRBD2 (6 bases). The V gene lost 6 bases and the J gene lost 7 bases, with 11 bases spanning the gap. Germline assignment: CDR1 SGHDT and CDR2 YYEEEE. The length of the CDR3 is 12 residues. The CDR3 is CASIAGGNEQFF. CDR3 DNA sequence: TGTGCCAGCATCGCAGGAGGGAATGAGCAGTTCTTC.